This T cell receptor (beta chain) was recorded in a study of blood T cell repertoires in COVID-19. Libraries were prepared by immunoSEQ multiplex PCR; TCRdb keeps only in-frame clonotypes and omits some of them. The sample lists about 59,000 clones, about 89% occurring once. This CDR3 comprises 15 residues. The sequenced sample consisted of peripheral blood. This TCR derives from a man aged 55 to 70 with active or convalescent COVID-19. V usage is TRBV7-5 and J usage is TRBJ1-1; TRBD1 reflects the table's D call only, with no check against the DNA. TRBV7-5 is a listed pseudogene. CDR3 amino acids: CVRSSVNRGNTEAFF. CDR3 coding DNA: TGTGTCAGAAGCTCGGTAAACAGGGGGAACACTGAAGCTTTCTTT.